This T cell receptor (beta chain) appears in the sequencing data of a study of blood T cell repertoires in COVID-19. Turning to the study itself: In each case, the material was cDNA or gDNA derived from T cells, B-cell-depleted T cells, or PBMCs.

V trimming: 5 bases; J trimming: 2 bases; junction bases outside the gene matches: 3. CDR3 size: 15 residues. Germline V gives CDR1 SGHTA, CDR2 FQGNSA. Under the authors' procedure: Nucleated cell counts were estimated from reference gene primer amplification. The method was immunoSEQ multiplex PCR; TCRdb's version includes in-frame clones alone and lacks a portion of them. V, J and clone size derive from that table, while D and trimming were established from the DNA sequence. The sample lists approximately 90,000 clones, 70% to 90% occurring once. Sequences were obtained from peripheral blood. The clonotype comes from a human donor in a cohort sampled during active COVID-19. This chain uses TRBV7-2 with TRBJ1-4; 9 nucleotides line up with TRBD1. The CDR3 sequence: CASSPTGGTNEKLFF. The CDR3 nucleotides read TGTGCCAGCAGCCCAACAGGGGGCACTAATGAAAAACTGTTTTTT. Based on the CDR3 plus reference TRBV7-2 and TRBJ1-4, the full variable domain is GAGVSQSPSNKVTEKGKDVELRCDPISGHTALYWYRQSLGQGLEFLIYFQGNSAPDKSGLPSDRFSAERTGGSVSTLTIQRTQQEDSAVYLCASSPTGGTNEKLFFGSGTQLSVL.